This entry concerns a single T cell receptor (beta chain). Its antigen is currently unknown. The method was immunoSEQ multiplex PCR; TCRdb's version includes in-frame clones alone and lacks a portion of them. The table includes some 30,000 clones, 75% to 90% detected once. The sample belongs to a study of regulatory and conventional T cells in RAG deficiency. The CDR3 covers 15 residues. The germline V gene encodes CDR1 SGDLS and CDR2 YYNGEE. Trimming cost V 0 bases and J 2 bases, with 11 bases left between them. Findings of the study overall: Compared with controls, unique Treg TCR beta sequences dropped about 97-fold in Omenn syndrome and CID/AS. In Omenn syndrome, Treg and Tconv repertoires overlapped >85%. Shannon entropy was markedly lower and Simpson indices higher in RAG-deficient patients than control T-cell subsets.

The same specimen was also included in a second study, on regulatory T cells. As that study records: Primers: 52 TRBV forward and 13 TRBJ reverse. Regulatory T cells showed the strongest V-J pair restriction and V/J gene skewing among patient repertoires.

The clonotype was recovered from a human donor in good health. Sequencing was carried out using CD8+ T cells sorted from blood. The rearrangement links TRBV9 to TRBJ1-2; D not resolved. DNA for the CDR3: TGTGCCAGCAGCGTAGGAATCGGGAAGAACTATGGCTACACCTTC. It is translated as CASSVGIGKNYGYTF.